The present T cell receptor (beta chain) was sequenced within a study of control samples from healthy donors and cancer patients. The CDR3 length is 15 residues. V was trimmed by 1 base and J by 5 bases, leaving 12 bases between them. CDR1 LGHDT and CDR2 YNNKEL come from the germline V gene (reference sequence). This table comes from immunoSEQ multiplex PCR, and its TCRdb copy is limited to in-frame clones, with some not included. The table includes some 150,000 clones, about 90% detected once. Material: blood. This clonotype was obtained from a man aged 18 to 29 in good health. The V call is TRBV3-1 (or the pseudogene TRBV3-2), the J call TRBJ1-5; D possibly corresponds to TRBD1 (5 bases). In DNA form, the CDR3 reads TGTGCCAGCAGCCAAGGACAGACAACCTATCAGCCCCAGCATTTT. Its protein is CASSQGQTTYQPQHF.